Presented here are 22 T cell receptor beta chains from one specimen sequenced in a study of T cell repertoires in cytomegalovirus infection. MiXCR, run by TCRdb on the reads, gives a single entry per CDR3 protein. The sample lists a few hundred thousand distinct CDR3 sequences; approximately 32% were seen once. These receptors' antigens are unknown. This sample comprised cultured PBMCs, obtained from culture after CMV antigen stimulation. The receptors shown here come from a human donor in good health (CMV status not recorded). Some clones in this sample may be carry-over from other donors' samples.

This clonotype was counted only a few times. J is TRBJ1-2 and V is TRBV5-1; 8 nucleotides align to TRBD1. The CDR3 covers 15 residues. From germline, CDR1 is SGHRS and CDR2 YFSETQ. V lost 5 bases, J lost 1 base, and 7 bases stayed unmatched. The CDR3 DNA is TGCGCCAGCAGAACCGGGACAGGCGATAACTATGGCTACACCTTC. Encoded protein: CASRTGTGDNYGYTF.

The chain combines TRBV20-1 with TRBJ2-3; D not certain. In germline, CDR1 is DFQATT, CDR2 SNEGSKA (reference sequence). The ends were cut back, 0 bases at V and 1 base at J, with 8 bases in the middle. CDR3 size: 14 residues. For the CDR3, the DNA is TGCAGTGCTAGAGATCCAGATGGCACAGATACGCAGTATTTT. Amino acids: CSARDPDGTDTQYF.

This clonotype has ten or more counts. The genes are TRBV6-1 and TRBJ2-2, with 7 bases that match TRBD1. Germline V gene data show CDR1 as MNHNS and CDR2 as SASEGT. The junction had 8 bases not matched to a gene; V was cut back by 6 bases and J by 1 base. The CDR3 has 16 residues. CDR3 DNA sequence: TGTGCCAGCAGCGAGGAGACAGGGTTGAACACCGGGGAGCTGTTTTTT. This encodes CASSEETGLNTGELFF.

The DNA for the CDR3 is TGTGCCAGCAGCGTAGGAGGGGGCTCGGATGAAAAACTGTTTTTT. Translated: CASSVGGGSDEKLFF. The chain joins TRBV9 to TRBJ1-4, with 7 bases matching TRBD1. The CDR3 spans 15 residues. Trimming cost V 0 bases and J 6 bases; bases outside gene matches: 5. CDR1 and CDR2 (germline): SGDLS, YYNGEE.

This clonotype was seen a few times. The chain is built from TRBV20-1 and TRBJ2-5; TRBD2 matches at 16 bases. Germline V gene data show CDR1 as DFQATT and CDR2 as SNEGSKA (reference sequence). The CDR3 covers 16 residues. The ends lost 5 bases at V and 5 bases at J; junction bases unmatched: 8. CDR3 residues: CSASGTSGRAGETQYF. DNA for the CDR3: TGCAGTGCTTCCGGGACTAGCGGGAGGGCCGGGGAGACCCAGTACTTC.

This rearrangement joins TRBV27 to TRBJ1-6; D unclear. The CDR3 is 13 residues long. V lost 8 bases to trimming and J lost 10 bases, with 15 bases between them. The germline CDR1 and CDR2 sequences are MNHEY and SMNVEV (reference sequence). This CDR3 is CASRRAAGSPLHF. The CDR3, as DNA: TGTGCCAGCCGCAGAGCCGCCGGGTCACCCCTCCACTTT.

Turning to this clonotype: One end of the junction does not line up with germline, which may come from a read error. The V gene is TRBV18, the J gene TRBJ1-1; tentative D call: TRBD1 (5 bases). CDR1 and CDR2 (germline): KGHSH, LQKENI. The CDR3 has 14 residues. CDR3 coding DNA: TGTGCCAGCTCACCAGGGGCCGGAAACAATGAAGCTTTCTTT. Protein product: CASSPGAGNNEAFF.

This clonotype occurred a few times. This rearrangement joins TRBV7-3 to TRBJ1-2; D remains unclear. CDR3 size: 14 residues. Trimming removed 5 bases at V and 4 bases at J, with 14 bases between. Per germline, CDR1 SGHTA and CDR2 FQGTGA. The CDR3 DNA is TGTGCCAGCAGCGGCCACGCTGGGGTCTATGGCTACACCTTC. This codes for CASSGHAGVYGYTF.

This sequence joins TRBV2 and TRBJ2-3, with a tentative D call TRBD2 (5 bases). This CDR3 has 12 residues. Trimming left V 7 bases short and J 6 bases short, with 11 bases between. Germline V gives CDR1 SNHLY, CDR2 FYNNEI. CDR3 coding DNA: TGTGCCAGCAAAGGGAGCTTCGATACGCAGTATTTT. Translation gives CASKGSFDTQYF.

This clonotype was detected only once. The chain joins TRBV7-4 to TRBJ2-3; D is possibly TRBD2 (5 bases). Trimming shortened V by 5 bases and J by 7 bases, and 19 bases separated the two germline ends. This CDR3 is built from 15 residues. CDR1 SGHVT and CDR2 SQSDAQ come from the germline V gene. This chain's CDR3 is CASSPRRLSGNTQYF. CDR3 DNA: TGTGCCAGCAGCCCCCGTAGGTTATCGGGAAATACGCAGTATTTT. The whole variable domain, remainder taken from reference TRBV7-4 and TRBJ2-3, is GAGVSQSPRYKVAKRGRDVALRCDSISGHVTLYWYRQTLGQGSEVLTYSQSDAQRDKSGRPSGRFSAERPERSVSTLKIQRTEQGDSAVYLCASSPRRLSGNTQYFGPGTRLTVL.

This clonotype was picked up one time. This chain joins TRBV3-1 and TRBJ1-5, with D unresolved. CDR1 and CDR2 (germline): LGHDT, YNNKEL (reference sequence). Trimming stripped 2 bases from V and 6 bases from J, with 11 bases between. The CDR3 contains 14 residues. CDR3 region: CASSQTPSGQPQHF. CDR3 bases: TGTGCCAGCAGCCAAACACCCAGCGGTCAGCCCCAGCATTTT.

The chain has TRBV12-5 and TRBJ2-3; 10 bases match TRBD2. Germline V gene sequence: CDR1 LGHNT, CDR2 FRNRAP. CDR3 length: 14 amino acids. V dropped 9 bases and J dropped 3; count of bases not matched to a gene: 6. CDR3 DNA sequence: TGTGCTAGCAAGCGGGGGGGCCGTACAGATACGCAGTATTTT. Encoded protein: CASKRGGRTDTQYF.

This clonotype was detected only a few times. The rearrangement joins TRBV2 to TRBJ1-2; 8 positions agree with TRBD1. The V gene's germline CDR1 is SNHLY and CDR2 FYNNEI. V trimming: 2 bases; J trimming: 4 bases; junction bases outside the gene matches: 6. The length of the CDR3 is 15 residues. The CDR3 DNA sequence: TGTGCCAGCAGTGAAATCAGGGGGCAGGGCTATGGCTACACCTTC. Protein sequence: CASSEIRGQGYGYTF.

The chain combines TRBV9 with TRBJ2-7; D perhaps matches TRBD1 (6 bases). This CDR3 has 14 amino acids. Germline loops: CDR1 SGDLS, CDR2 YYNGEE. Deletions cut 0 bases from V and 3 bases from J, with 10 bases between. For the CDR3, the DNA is TGTGCCAGCAGCGTAGGGACAGAACTCTACGAGCAGTACTTC. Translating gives CASSVGTELYEQYF.

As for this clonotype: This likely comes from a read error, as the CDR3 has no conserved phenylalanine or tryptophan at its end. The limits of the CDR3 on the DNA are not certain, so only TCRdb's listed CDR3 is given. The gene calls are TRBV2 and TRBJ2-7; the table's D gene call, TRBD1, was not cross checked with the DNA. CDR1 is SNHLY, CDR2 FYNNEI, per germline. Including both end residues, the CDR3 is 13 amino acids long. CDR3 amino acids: CASSGAPRQGPTI.

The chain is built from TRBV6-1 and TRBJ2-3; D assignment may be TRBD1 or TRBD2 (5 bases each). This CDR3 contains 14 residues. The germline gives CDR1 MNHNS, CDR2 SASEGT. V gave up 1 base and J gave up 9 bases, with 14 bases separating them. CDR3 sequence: CASSEGGVGETQYF. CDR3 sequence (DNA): TGTGCCAGCAGTGAAGGAGGGGTAGGAGAGACGCAGTATTTT.

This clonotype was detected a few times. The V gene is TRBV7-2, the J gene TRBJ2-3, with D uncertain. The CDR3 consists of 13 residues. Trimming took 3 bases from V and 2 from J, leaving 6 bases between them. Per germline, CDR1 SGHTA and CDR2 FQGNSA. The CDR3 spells CASSLQYTDTQYF. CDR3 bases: TGTGCCAGCAGCTTGCAATACACAGATACGCAGTATTTT.

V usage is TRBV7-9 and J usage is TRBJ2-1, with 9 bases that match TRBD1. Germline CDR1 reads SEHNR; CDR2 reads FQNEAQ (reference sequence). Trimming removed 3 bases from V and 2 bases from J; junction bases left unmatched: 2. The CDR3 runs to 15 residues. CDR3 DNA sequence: TGTGCCAGCAGCTTCGACAGGGGGACCTACAATGAGCAGTTCTTC. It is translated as CASSFDRGTYNEQFF. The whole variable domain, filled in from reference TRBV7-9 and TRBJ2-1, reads DTGVSQNPRHKITKRGQNVTFRCDPISEHNRLYWYRQTLGQGPEFLTYFQNEAQLEKSRLLSDRFSAERPKGSFSTLEIQRTEQGDSAMYLCASSFDRGTYNEQFFGPGTRLTVL.

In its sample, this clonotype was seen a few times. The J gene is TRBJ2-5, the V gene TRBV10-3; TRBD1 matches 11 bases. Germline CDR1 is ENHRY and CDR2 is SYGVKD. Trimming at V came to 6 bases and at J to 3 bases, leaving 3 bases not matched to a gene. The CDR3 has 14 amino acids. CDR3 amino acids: CAIRGTGGEETQYF. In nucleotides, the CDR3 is TGTGCCATCAGAGGGACAGGGGGAGAAGAGACCCAGTACTTC.

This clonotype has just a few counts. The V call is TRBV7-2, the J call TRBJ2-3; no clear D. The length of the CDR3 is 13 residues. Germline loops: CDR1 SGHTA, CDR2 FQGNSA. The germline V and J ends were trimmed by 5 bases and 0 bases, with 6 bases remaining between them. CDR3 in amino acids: CASSTPSTDTQYF. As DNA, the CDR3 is TGTGCCAGCAGCACCCCTAGCACAGATACGCAGTATTTT.

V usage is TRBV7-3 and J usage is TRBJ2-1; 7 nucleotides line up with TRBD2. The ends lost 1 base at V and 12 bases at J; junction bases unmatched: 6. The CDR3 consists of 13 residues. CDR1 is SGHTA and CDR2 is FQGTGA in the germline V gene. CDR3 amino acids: CASSLNRREAQFF. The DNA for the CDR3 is TGTGCCAGCAGCTTAAACCGTCGGGAGGCGCAGTTCTTC. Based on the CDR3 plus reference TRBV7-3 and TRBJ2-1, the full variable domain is GAGVSQTPSNKVTEKGKYVELRCDPISGHTALYWYRQSLGQGPEFLIYFQGTGAADDSGLPNDRFFAVRPEGSVSTLKIQRTERGDSAVYLCASSLNRREAQFFGPGTRLTVL.

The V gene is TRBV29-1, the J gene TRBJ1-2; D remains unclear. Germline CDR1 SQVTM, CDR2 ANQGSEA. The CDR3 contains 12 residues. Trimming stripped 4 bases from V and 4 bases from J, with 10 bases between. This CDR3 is CSVASDLYGYTF. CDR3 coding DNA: TGCAGCGTTGCTTCGGACCTCTATGGCTACACCTTC.